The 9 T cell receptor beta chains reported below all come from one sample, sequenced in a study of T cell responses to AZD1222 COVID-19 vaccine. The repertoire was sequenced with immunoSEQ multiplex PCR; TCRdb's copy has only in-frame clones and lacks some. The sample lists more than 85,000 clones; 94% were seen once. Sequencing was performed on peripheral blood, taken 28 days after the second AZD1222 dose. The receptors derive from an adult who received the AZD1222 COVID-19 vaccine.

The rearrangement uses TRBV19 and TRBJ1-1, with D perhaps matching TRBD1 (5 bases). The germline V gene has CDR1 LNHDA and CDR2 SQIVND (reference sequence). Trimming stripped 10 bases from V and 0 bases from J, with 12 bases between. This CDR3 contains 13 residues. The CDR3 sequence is CAITPTVNTEAFF. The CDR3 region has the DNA TGTGCCATAACCCCGACAGTGAACACTGAAGCTTTCTTT. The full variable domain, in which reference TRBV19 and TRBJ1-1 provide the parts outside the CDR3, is DGGITQSPKYLFRKEGQNVTLSCEQNLNHDAMYWYRQDPGQGLRLIYYSQIVNDFQKGDIAEGYSVSREKKESFPLTVTSAQKNPTAFYLCAITPTVNTEAFFGQGTRLTVV.

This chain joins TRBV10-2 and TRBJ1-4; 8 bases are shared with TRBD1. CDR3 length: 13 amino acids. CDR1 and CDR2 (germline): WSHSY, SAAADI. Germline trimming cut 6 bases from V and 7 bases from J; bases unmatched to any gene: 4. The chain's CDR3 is CASRTGVFEKLFF. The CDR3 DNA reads TGCGCCAGCAGGACAGGGGTATTTGAAAAACTGTTTTTT.

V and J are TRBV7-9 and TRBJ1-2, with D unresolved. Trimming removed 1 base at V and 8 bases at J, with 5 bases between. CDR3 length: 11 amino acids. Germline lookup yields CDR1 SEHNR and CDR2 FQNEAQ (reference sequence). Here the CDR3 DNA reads TGTGCCAGCAGCTTAGTCGGGGGCTACACCTTC. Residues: CASSLVGGYTF.

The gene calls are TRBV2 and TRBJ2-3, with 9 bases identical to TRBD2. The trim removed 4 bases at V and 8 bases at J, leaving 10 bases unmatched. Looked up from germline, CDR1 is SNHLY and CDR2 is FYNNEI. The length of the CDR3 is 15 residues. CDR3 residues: CASSAFLAGDGTQYF. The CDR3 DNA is TGTGCCAGCAGTGCCTTTTTAGCGGGAGACGGTACGCAGTATTTT.

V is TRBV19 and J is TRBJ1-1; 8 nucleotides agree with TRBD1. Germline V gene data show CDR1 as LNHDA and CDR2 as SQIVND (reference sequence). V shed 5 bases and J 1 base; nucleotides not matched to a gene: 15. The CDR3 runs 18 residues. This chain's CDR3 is CASSPLRARGQTNTEAFF. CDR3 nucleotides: TGTGCCAGTAGTCCCCTGCGAGCCAGGGGGCAAACGAACACTGAAGCTTTCTTT.

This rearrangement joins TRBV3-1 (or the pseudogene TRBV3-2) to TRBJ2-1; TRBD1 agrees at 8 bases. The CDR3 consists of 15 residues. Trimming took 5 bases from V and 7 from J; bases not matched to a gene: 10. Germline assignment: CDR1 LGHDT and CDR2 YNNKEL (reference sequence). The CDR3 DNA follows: TGTGCCAGCAGCTCTACCCAGGGGGCCTCGAATGAGCAGTTCTTC. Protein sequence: CASSSTQGASNEQFF.

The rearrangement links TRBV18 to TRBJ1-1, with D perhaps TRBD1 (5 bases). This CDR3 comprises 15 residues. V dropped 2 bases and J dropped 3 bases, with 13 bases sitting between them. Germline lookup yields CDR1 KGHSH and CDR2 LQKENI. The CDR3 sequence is CASSPMGPSDTEAFF. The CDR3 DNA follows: TGTGCCAGCTCACCAATGGGACCCTCGGACACTGAAGCTTTCTTT.

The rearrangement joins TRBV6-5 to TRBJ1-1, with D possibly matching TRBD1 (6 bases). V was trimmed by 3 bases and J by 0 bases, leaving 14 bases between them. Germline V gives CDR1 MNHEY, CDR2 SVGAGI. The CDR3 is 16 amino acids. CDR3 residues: CASSYARGRVNTEAFF. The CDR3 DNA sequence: TGTGCCAGCAGTTATGCCAGGGGCCGCGTGAACACTGAAGCTTTCTTT.

DNA of the CDR3: TGTGCCAGCAGCTTGGCGGGGACACCTCGCTCTGGGGCCAACGTCCTGACTTTC. Amino acid sequence: CASSLAGTPRSGANVLTF. The gene calls are TRBV5-5 and TRBJ2-6, with D possibly matching TRBD1 (6 bases). Trimming cost V 0 bases and J 0 bases, with 13 bases left between them. In germline, CDR1 is SGHKS, CDR2 YYEKEE (reference sequence). The CDR3 covers 18 residues.